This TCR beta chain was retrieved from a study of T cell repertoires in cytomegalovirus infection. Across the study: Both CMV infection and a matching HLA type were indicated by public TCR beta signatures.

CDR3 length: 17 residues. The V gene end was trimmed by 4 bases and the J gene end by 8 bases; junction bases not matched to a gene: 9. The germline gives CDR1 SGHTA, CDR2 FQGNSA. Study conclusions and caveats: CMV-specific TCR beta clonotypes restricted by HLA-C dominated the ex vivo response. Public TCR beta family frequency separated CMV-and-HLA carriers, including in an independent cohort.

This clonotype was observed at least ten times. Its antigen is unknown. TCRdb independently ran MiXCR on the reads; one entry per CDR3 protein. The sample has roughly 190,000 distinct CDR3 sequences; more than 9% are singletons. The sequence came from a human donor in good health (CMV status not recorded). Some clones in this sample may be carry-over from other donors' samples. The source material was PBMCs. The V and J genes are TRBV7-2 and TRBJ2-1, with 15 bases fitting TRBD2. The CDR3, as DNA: TGTGCCAGCAGCTCACGCGGGACTAGCGGGAGGTCGTATGAGCAGTTCTTC. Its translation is CASSSRGTSGRSYEQFF.